The text below deals with one TCR beta chain. Its antigen is currently unknown. The sample originates from a study of Ad26.COV2.S vaccination and SARS-CoV-2 variants. About the study: Donor got 5x10^10 or 1x10^11 viral particles of Ad26.COV2.S. Broader study findings: Breadth of non-spike TCRs did not differ between vaccinees and placebo recipients. Total T cell responses were possibly underestimated by TCR breadth and depth analyses.

Treatment specified: some 20 received Ad26.COV2.S at low or high dose, single or two shots; a few received placebo; per-sample allocation not given. On day 63 after the first injection, vaccine and placebo recipients gave samples. Sequenced by immunoSEQ multiplex PCR; TCRdb stores in-frame clones only, minus some. The data hold some 450,000 clones, with about 92% observed a single time. V shed 0 bases and J shed 8 bases, with 7 bases lying between them. This CDR3 comprises 11 residues. From germline, CDR1 is DFQATT and CDR2 SNEGSKA (reference sequence). Material: peripheral blood, obtained in a trial of Ad26.COV2.S vaccine versus placebo. The TCR was taken from a person aged 18 to 59 who received the Ad26.COV2.S COVID-19 vaccine or a placebo. This chain links TRBV20-1 with TRBJ2-5; D is undetermined. CDR3 region: CSARDPQTQYF. DNA for the CDR3: TGCAGTGCTAGAGATCCCCAAACCCAGTACTTC.